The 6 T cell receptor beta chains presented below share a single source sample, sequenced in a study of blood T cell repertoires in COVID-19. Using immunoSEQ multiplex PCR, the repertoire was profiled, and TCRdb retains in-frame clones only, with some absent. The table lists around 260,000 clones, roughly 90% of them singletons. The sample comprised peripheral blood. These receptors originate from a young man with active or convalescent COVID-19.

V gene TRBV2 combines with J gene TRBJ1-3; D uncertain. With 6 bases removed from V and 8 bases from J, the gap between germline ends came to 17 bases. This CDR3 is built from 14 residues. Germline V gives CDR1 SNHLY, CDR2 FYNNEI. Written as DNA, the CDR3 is TGTGCCAGCAGAGAGACACCCTCGAGAGACACCATATATTTT. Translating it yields CASRETPSRDTIYF.

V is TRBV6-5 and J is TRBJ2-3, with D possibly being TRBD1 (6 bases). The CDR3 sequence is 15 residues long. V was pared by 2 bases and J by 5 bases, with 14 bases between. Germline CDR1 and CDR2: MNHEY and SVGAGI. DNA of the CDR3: TGTGCCAGCAGTTACGGGGGCCTGCCTGGAGATACGCAGTATTTT. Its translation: CASSYGGLPGDTQYF.

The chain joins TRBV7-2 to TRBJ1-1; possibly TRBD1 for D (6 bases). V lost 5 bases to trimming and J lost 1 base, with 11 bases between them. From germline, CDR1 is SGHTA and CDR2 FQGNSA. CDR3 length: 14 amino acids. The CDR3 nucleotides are TGTGCCAGCAGCCCGAGGGGGGGGAACACTGAAGCTTTCTTT. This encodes CASSPRGGNTEAFF. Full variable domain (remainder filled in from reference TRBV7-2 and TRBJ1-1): GAGVSQSPSNKVTEKGKDVELRCDPISGHTALYWYRQSLGQGLEFLIYFQGNSAPDKSGLPSDRFSAERTGGSVSTLTIQRTQQEDSAVYLCASSPRGGNTEAFFGQGTRLTVV.

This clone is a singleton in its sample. The CDR3 DNA reads TGTGCCAGCACCTGGCGGGGTGGCCATCAGCCCCAGCATTTT. Residues: CASTWRGGHQPQHF. This rearrangement joins TRBV7-9 to TRBJ1-5; D not resolved. The CDR3 is 14 amino acids. Deletions cut 7 bases from V and 5 bases from J, with 15 bases between. Germline CDR1 is SEHNR and CDR2 is FQNEAQ (reference sequence).

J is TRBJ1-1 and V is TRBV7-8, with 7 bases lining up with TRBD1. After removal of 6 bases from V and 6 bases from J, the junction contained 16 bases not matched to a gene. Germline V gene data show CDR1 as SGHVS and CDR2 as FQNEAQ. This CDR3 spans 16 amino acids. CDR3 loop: CASSPRQGRRFSEAFF. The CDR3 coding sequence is TGTGCCAGCAGTCCTAGACAGGGCAGACGATTCTCTGAAGCTTTCTTT.

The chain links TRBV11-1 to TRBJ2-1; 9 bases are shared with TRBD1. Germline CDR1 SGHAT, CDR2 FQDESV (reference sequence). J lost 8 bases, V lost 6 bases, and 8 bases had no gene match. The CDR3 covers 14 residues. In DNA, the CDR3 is TGTGCCAGCAGTTTCGGGACAGGGTACGATGAGCAGTTCTTC. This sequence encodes CASSFGTGYDEQFF.